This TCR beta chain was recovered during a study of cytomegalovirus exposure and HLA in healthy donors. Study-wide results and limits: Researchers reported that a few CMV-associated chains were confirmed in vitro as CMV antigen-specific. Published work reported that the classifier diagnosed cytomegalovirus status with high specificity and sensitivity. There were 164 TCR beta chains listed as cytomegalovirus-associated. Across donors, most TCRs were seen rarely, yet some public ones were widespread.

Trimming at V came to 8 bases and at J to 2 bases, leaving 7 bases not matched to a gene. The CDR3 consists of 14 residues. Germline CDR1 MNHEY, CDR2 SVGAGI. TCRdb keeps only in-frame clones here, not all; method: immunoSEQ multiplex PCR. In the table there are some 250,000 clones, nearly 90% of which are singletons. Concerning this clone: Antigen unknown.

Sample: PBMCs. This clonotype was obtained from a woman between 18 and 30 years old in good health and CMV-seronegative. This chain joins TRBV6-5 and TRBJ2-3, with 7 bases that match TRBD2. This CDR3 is CASGGGGATDTQYF. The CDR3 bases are TGTGCCAGCGGCGGCGGGGGTGCCACAGATACGCAGTATTTT.